These T cell receptor beta chains were read from a single sample in a study of T cell responses to AZD1222 COVID-19 vaccine. Data came from immunoSEQ multiplex PCR; TCRdb stores just in-frame clones and leaves some out. The sample has about 130,000 clones, approximately 93% seen once; the top ten hold just over 5%. The source material was peripheral blood, sampled on day 0 of AZD1222 vaccination. The receptors were gathered from an adult in good health. CDR3s include the opening cysteine and the closing phenylalanine or tryptophan. Each record gives: V gene, clone size, J gene, CDR3 protein. Clone size is given for some rows only: seen once, a few or many times, or a class if the clone is expanded.

TRBV7-9	NA	TRBJ2-3	CASSPQRLAEDTQYF
TRBV4-2	NA	TRBJ2-7	CASSQDEQGTYEQYF
TRBV13	NA	TRBJ2-4	CASSPGPWGSDKNIQYF
TRBV7-2	NA	TRBJ2-3	CASSLNSGVGATDTQYF
TRBV7-9	once	TRBJ1-5	CASSPGTFLGEPQHF
TRBV19	NA	TRBJ2-3	CASSMPTSGRADTQYF
TRBV27	once	TRBJ2-2	CASSWRTVGGFGELFF
TRBV29-1	NA	TRBJ1-1	CSVGPGQGNTEAFF
TRBV15	NA	TRBJ1-6	CATSRDRDFPLHF
TRBV19	NA	TRBJ1-5	CASSAVGRRGGNQPQHF
TRBV14	NA	TRBJ2-7	CASSPWTSGSYEQYF
TRBV11-1	NA	TRBJ2-5	CASSLGTEETQYF
TRBV30	NA	TRBJ1-1	CAWSRTGEAFF
TRBV3-1/TRBV3-2	NA	TRBJ2-7	CASRLQGAGEQYF
TRBV28	NA	TRBJ2-7	CASSWTGGTYEQYF
TRBV7-2	NA	TRBJ1-1	CASSLGRVNTEAFF
TRBV9	NA	TRBJ2-1	CASSVGYNEQFF
TRBV7-2	NA	TRBJ1-1	CASSLVPGGTEAFF
TRBV2	NA	TRBJ2-7	CASRQGAYEQYF
TRBV29-1	NA	TRBJ2-7	CSVEGGQPPYEQYF
TRBV5-1	NA	TRBJ1-1	CASSLVAGEGNTEAFF
TRBV2	NA	TRBJ2-2	CASSITSGMDTGELFF
TRBV19	NA	TRBJ2-7	CASSISSTGTGVYEQYF
TRBV13	NA	TRBJ2-3	CASSIQREATDTQYF
TRBV6-5	NA	TRBJ1-1	CASSYRDGADGEAFF
TRBV10-3	NA	TRBJ2-2	CAISELAREVAGELFF
TRBV5-1	once	TRBJ2-2	CASSLEGRALAGELFF
TRBV5-6	NA	TRBJ1-1	CASSHRGRNTEAFF
TRBV5-6	NA	TRBJ2-1	CASSLDGSYEQFF
TRBV2	NA	TRBJ1-2	CASIQDRAMGYTF
TRBV7-9	NA	TRBJ2-1	CASSLGAGVEQFF
TRBV11-1	NA	TRBJ2-6	CASSRQVYGANVLTF
TRBV10-3	few	TRBJ2-7	CAISGTYPGYEQYF
TRBV7-2	once	TRBJ1-6	CASSEGDRRSPLHF
TRBV19	NA	TRBJ2-1	CASSIKREDYYNEQFF
TRBV6-2/TRBV6-3	NA	TRBJ2-4	CASSSALAEVTKNIQYF
TRBV7-2	NA	TRBJ2-1	CASSLAWTSPLHNEQFF
TRBV16	NA	TRBJ1-1	CASSQSDRSNTEAFF
TRBV18	NA	TRBJ2-5	CASSPGVDGTQYF
TRBV24-1	NA	TRBJ2-7	CATGQGSSYEQYF
TRBV7-2	NA	TRBJ2-7	CASSFSSYPDEQYF
TRBV5-6	NA	TRBJ1-2	CASSLGVGRYGYTF
TRBV19	NA	TRBJ2-7	CASSIVGGWTYEQYF
TRBV5-1	NA	TRBJ2-1	CASSLEPGLAGVEQFF
TRBV29-1	NA	TRBJ1-3	CSVELGIRDTIYF
TRBV6-5	NA	TRBJ2-2	CASSWGQGDTGELFF
TRBV28	few	TRBJ1-5	CASSFGAGGNQPQHF
TRBV19	NA	TRBJ1-1	CASRQGQANTEAFF
TRBV12-3/TRBV12-4	once	TRBJ1-1	CASSFSGKAEAFF
TRBV3-1/TRBV3-2	NA	TRBJ1-2	CASSQDLGGGYTF
TRBV12-5	NA	TRBJ2-1	CASSLVIGLAGKDEQFF
TRBV4-1	NA	TRBJ2-7	CASSPGTDEDEQYF
TRBV11-2	NA	TRBJ1-1	CASSLNRVRTEAFF